The 19 T cell receptor beta chains in this list originate from one sample, sequenced in a study of cytomegalovirus exposure and HLA in healthy donors. 60 Vbeta and 13 Jbeta primers were used in PCR. Libraries were prepared by immunoSEQ multiplex PCR; TCRdb keeps only in-frame clonotypes and omits some of them. Its clone listing holds more than 50,000 clones. The sample was PBMCs. The receptor set was obtained from a man in his forties or fifties in good health and CMV-seropositive.

This sequence joins TRBV19 and TRBJ1-6; TRBD1 aligns across 7 bases. The germline gives CDR1 LNHDA, CDR2 SQIVND (reference sequence). The CDR3 spans 14 residues. The V and J ends lost 6 bases and 5 bases, in that order; junction bases with no gene match: 4. CDR3 nucleotide sequence: TGTGCCAGTAGACGGGACAGTGATAATTCACCCCTCCACTTT. Translating it yields CASRRDSDNSPLHF.

The rearrangement uses TRBV4-3 and TRBJ2-1, with 7 positions matching TRBD2. Trimming took 4 bases from V and 2 from J; bases not matched to a gene: 11. The CDR3 extends over 17 amino acids. CDR1 is LGHNA and CDR2 is YSLEER in the germline V gene. CDR3 protein: CASSRGWASGAYNEQFF. The CDR3 nucleotides read TGCGCCAGCAGCCGTGGATGGGCTAGCGGAGCCTACAATGAGCAGTTCTTC.

The chain has TRBV19 and TRBJ2-1, with a weak D call TRBD1 (5 bases). The CDR3 spans 14 residues. CDR1 is LNHDA and CDR2 is SQIVND in the germline V gene (reference sequence). Trimming stripped 4 bases from V and 3 bases from J, with 10 bases between. The CDR3 reads CASSTGSSYNEQFF. The CDR3 DNA sequence: TGTGCCAGTAGTACAGGGTCTAGCTACAATGAGCAGTTCTTC.

The gene calls are TRBV25-1 and TRBJ2-5; D might be TRBD2 (7 bases). Per germline, CDR1 MGHDK and CDR2 SYGVNS. V was clipped by 4 bases and J by 5 bases, with 17 bases between them. This CDR3 is 15 amino acids long. CDR3 bases: TGTGCCAGCAGTGCGGGGGGCGGTCGGTCGGAGACCCAGTACTTC. This gives the protein CASSAGGGRSETQYF.

This chain links TRBV2 with TRBJ2-5; D is possibly TRBD1 (5 bases). Germline loops: CDR1 SNHLY, CDR2 FYNNEI. V was cut by 5 bases and J by 1 base, with 11 bases left in between. The length of the CDR3 is 14 residues. The CDR3 nucleotides read TGTGCCAGCAGTTCCCAGGGCCTCCAAGAGACCCAGTACTTC. Translated: CASSSQGLQETQYF.

The V call is TRBV11-2, the J call TRBJ2-5; 9 nucleotides agree with TRBD2. CDR1 is SGHAT, CDR2 FQNNGV, per germline. V was pared by 0 bases and J by 5 bases, with 10 bases of the junction left unmatched. The CDR3 length is 17 residues. CDR3 coding DNA: TGTGCCAGCAGCTTAGAGCGGGAGGGGGGACACGGTGAGACCCAGTACTTC. Encoded protein: CASSLEREGGHGETQYF.

V usage is TRBV6-6 and J usage is TRBJ2-3, with 13 bases aligning to TRBD2. Trimming cost V 6 bases and J 5 bases; bases outside gene matches: 5. From germline, CDR1 is MNHNY and CDR2 SVGAGI (reference sequence). The CDR3 totals 15 residues. DNA of the CDR3: TGTGCCAGCAGGCGGACTAGCGGGAGAGGAGATACGCAGTATTTT. Residues: CASRRTSGRGDTQYF.

The V and J genes are TRBV9 and TRBJ2-2, with TRBD2 matching 7 bases. The V gene's germline CDR1 is SGDLS and CDR2 YYNGEE. V lost 5 bases, J lost 2 bases, and 18 bases stayed unmatched. This CDR3 has 19 residues. This chain's CDR3 is CASSPYGLAEDTNTGELFF. The CDR3, as DNA: TGTGCCAGCAGTCCATACGGGCTAGCGGAGGATACAAACACCGGGGAGCTGTTTTTT.

J is TRBJ1-2 and V is TRBV5-8; no firm D call. Per the germline V gene, CDR1 is SGHTS and CDR2 is YDEGEE. Trimming shortened V by 4 bases and J by 0 bases, and 16 bases separated the two germline ends. The CDR3 contains 16 residues. The CDR3: CASSPDRGLTNYGYTF. CDR3 DNA: TGTGCCAGCAGCCCTGACCGGGGTCTCACTAACTATGGCTACACCTTC.

The chain couples TRBV2 to TRBJ1-2; 7 positions agree with TRBD1. The V and J ends lost 6 bases and 4 bases, in that order; junction bases with no gene match: 5. Per germline, CDR1 SNHLY and CDR2 FYNNEI. The CDR3 is made up of 13 amino acids. CDR3 sequence reads: CASSGTVLYGYTF. CDR3 in DNA: TGTGCCAGCAGCGGGACAGTCCTCTATGGCTACACCTTC. Looking up the rest from reference TRBV2 and TRBJ1-2 gives the full variable domain: EPEVTQTPSHQVTQMGQEVILRCVPISNHLYFYWYRQILGQKVEFLVSFYNNEISEKSEIFDDQFSVERPDGSNFTLKIRSTKLEDSAMYFCASSGTVLYGYTFGSGTRLTVV.

The V gene is TRBV5-1, the J gene TRBJ1-1; D unclear. The CDR3 contains 12 residues. The germline gives CDR1 SGHRS, CDR2 YFSETQ. The V gene lost 4 bases and the J gene lost 5 bases, with 9 bases spanning the gap. The CDR3 spells CASSPSGTEAFF. The CDR3 nucleotides read TGCGCCAGCAGCCCGTCCGGGACTGAAGCTTTCTTT. Variable domain in full (rest from reference TRBV5-1 and TRBJ1-1): KAGVTQTPRYLIKTRGQQVTLSCSPISGHRSVSWYQQTPGQGLQFLFEYFSETQRNKGNFPGRFSGRQFSNSRSEMNVSTLELGDSALYLCASSPSGTEAFFGQGTRLTVV.

The rearrangement links TRBV4-3 to TRBJ1-5; the D gene is possibly TRBD1 (5 bases). The V and J ends lost 3 bases and 3 bases respectively, with 15 bases between them. Germline CDR1 and CDR2: LGHNA and YSLEER. The CDR3 extends over 16 amino acids. CDR3: CASSQTATGHNQPQHF. In DNA, the CDR3 is TGCGCCAGCAGCCAGACTGCAACAGGCCACAATCAGCCCCAGCATTTT.

The genes are TRBV2 and TRBJ1-1, with D tentatively TRBD1 (6 bases). Germline assignment: CDR1 SNHLY and CDR2 FYNNEI. This CDR3 spans 15 amino acids. The V gene lost 3 bases and the J gene lost 4 bases, with 15 bases spanning the gap. The CDR3, as DNA: TGTGCCAGCAGTGATACAGGGACGGTAGGCACTGAAGCTTTCTTT. It is translated as CASSDTGTVGTEAFF.

The chain carries TRBV18 and TRBJ1-3, with TRBD1 matching 7 bases. The CDR3 contains 17 residues. CDR1 KGHSH and CDR2 LQKENI come from the germline V gene. V shed 7 bases and J 0 bases; nucleotides not matched to a gene: 12. The DNA of the CDR3 is TGTGCCAGCTTAACCGGAACAGGGGTCCCCTCTGGAAACACCATATATTTT. Encoded protein: CASLTGTGVPSGNTIYF.

The CDR3 region has the DNA TGCGCCAGCAGCTTCGGGCAGGGTAGCTATGGCTACACCTTC. This encodes CASSFGQGSYGYTF. This chain connects TRBV5-1 to TRBJ1-2; TRBD1 is a possible D gene (5 bases). CDR3 size: 14 residues. Trimming stripped 2 bases from V and 4 bases from J, with 12 bases between. Germline V gene lookup returns CDR1 SGHRS and CDR2 YFSETQ.

The gene calls are TRBV19 and TRBJ2-7; D gene unclear. Looked up from germline, CDR1 is LNHDA and CDR2 is SQIVND (reference sequence). Trimming cost V 6 bases and J 0 bases, with 9 bases left between them. This CDR3 spans 13 amino acids. The CDR3 is CASSYRVSYEQYF. As DNA, the CDR3 is TGTGCCAGTAGCTACCGGGTCTCCTACGAGCAGTACTTC.

In regard to this clone: Within the sample, other DNA sequences also encode this same CDR3. V usage is TRBV29-1 and J usage is TRBJ2-1, with TRBD1 matching over 9 bases. The CDR3 loop spans 14 amino acids. V dropped 7 bases and J dropped 4; count of bases not matched to a gene: 8. Germline values: CDR1 SQVTM, CDR2 ANQGSEA. Here the CDR3 DNA reads TGCAGCGCCACAGGGGGCGAGGGGTACAATGAGCAGTTCTTC. It translates to CSATGGEGYNEQFF.

The chain combines TRBV7-2 with TRBJ2-5, with TRBD2 matching 7 bases. The J segment lost 5 bases and the V segment lost 3 bases, leaving 6 bases of the junction unmatched. The CDR3 loop spans 14 amino acids. Germline V lookup: CDR1 SGHTA, CDR2 FQGNSA. Here the CDR3 reads CASSFGGSGETQYF. The CDR3 coding sequence is TGTGCCAGCAGCTTTGGCGGGAGCGGGGAGACCCAGTACTTC.

J is TRBJ2-3 and V is TRBV6-4, with 8 bases lining up with TRBD2. The CDR3 contains 12 residues. V lost 4 bases to trimming and J lost 10 bases; unmatched junction nucleotides: 4. Germline V lookup: CDR1 MRHNA, CDR2 SNTAGT. The CDR3 DNA reads as TGTGCCAGCAGTGGGGGACTAGGGGCGCAGTATTTT. It translates to CASSGGLGAQYF.